Following are 8 T cell receptor beta chains from one sample sequenced in a study of shared clonotypes between healthy human individuals. TCRdb keeps only in-frame clones here, not all; method: immunoSEQ multiplex PCR. Of hundreds of thousands of clones listed, roughly 73% are singletons. The specimen sequenced was memory CD4+ T cells sorted from blood. The subset was: CD45RA-negative fraction. The receptors derive from a woman aged 25 to 39 in good health.

The sample holds many counts of this clone. The chain recombines TRBV19 with TRBJ2-1; D ambiguous. The CDR3 extends over 13 amino acids. The V gene's germline CDR1 is LNHDA and CDR2 SQIVND (reference sequence). The ends were cut back, 3 bases at V and 6 bases at J, with 9 bases in the middle. Written as DNA, the CDR3 is TGTGCCAGTAGTATTTCCTCTGGCAATGAGCAGTTCTTC. This sequence encodes CASSISSGNEQFF.

V is TRBV11-2 and J is TRBJ2-1; D may be TRBD2 (5 bases). Germline V gene data show CDR1 as SGHAT and CDR2 as FQNNGV. Deletions cut 10 bases from V and 10 bases from J, with 17 bases between. The CDR3 has 12 residues. The CDR3 reads CATGGLWEEQFF. The CDR3 DNA reads TGTGCCACGGGTGGACTCTGGGAAGAGCAGTTCTTC.

The table lists this clone with many counts. This chain uses TRBV28 with TRBJ2-4; the D gene could be TRBD1 or TRBD2 (5 bases each). The CDR3 consists of 12 residues. The ends were cut back, 7 bases at V and 5 bases at J, with 9 bases in the middle. Germline CDR1 and CDR2: MDHEN and SYDVKM. The CDR3 region is CASKGPQNIQYF. Here the CDR3 DNA reads TGTGCCAGCAAGGGACCCCAAAACATTCAGTACTTC.

The V and J genes are TRBV28 and TRBJ2-5, with 8 bases lining up with TRBD2. With 6 bases clipped from V and 6 bases from J, the junction kept 9 bases outside the gene matches. Germline CDR1 MDHEN, CDR2 SYDVKM. The CDR3 extends over 14 amino acids. As DNA, the CDR3 is TGTGCCAGCAGCATGGGACTAGTGATGAAGACCCAGTACTTC. Translated: CASSMGLVMKTQYF.

As DNA, the CDR3 is TGTGCCAGCAGCTTAGGAGCAGCGGGACTCCATGAGCAGTTCTTC. This codes for CASSLGAAGLHEQFF. The genes are TRBV11-3 and TRBJ2-1; 7 nucleotides match TRBD2. Looked up from germline, CDR1 is SGHNT and CDR2 is YENEEA. After removal of 1 base from V and 8 bases from J, the junction contained 8 bases not matched to a gene. The CDR3 spans 15 residues.

The chain recombines TRBV7-9 with TRBJ1-1, with 8 bases fitting TRBD1. Per the germline V gene, CDR1 is SEHNR and CDR2 is FQNEAQ (reference sequence). V trimming: 4 bases; J trimming: 5 bases; junction bases outside the gene matches: 12. CDR3 size: 16 residues. CDR3 sequence (DNA): TGTGCCAGCAGCTCAGAACCGGGACAGGTATCGACTGAAGCTTTCTTT. Residues: CASSSEPGQVSTEAFF.

This clone was counted once. The chain recombines TRBV28 with TRBJ2-6, with D possibly being TRBD1 or TRBD2 (6 bases each). In germline, CDR1 is MDHEN, CDR2 SYDVKM. This CDR3 comprises 19 residues. V gave up 7 bases and J gave up 1 base, with 23 bases separating them. The CDR3 region is CASNPSGGNWISGANVLTF. Written as DNA, the CDR3 is TGTGCCAGCAATCCCTCCGGGGGCAACTGGATTTCTGGGGCCAACGTCCTGACTTTC.

The rearrangement uses TRBV28 and TRBJ2-2; 8 nucleotides match TRBD1. With V trimmed by 6 bases and J by 3 bases, 9 bases remained unmatched. From germline, CDR1 is MDHEN and CDR2 SYDVKM. CDR3 size: 16 residues. The CDR3: CASSAPDRGYTGELFF. DNA of the CDR3: TGTGCCAGCAGCGCCCCAGACAGGGGATACACCGGGGAGCTGTTTTTT.